A selection of T cell receptor beta chains follows, all from one sample in a study of cytomegalovirus exposure and HLA in healthy donors. Assay used: immunoSEQ multiplex PCR; TCRdb lists only in-frame clones, some missing. This sample has around 91,000 clones, with more than 75% found just once. The sequencing input was PBMCs. Receptors originate from a man aged 25 to 40 in good health and CMV-seropositive. Both conserved end residues are part of each CDR3. Each record gives: V gene, J gene, D gene, clone size, CDR3 DNA, CDR3 protein. A D gene is named only where the DNA matches it firmly. The size field is filled for only some rows; it gives once, few, many or a size class.

v_gene: TRBV15; j_gene: TRBJ2-2; d_gene: .; abundance: .; CDR3nt: TGTGCCACCAGCAGAGGGGGACAAGAGGGCGGGGAGCTGTTTTTT; CDR3aa: CATSRGGQEGGELFF
v_gene: TRBV10-3; j_gene: TRBJ1-6; d_gene: TRBD1; abundance: .; CDR3nt: TGTGCCATCAGGCCGGGACAGGGGACTGGCTCACCCCTCCACTTT; CDR3aa: CAIRPGQGTGSPLHF
v_gene: TRBV4-1; j_gene: TRBJ2-1; d_gene: TRBD2; abundance: .; CDR3nt: TGCGCCAGCAGCTCACGGGGTAGCGGGAGTTACAATGAGCAGTTCTTC; CDR3aa: CASSSRGSGSYNEQFF
v_gene: TRBV20-1; j_gene: TRBJ2-3; d_gene: .; abundance: few; CDR3nt: TGCAGTGCTACTTACTCAGATACGCAGTATTTT; CDR3aa: CSATYSDTQYF
v_gene: TRBV9; j_gene: TRBJ2-2; d_gene: TRBD2; abundance: .; CDR3nt: TGTGCCAACAGCGCCGCCATCTCAACTAGCGGAAAGATGTATTGGGACACCGGGGAGCTGTTTTTT; CDR3aa: CANSAAISTSGKMYWDTGELFF
v_gene: TRBV28; j_gene: TRBJ1-4; d_gene: .; abundance: .; CDR3nt: TGTGCCAGCAGTTTCAGGGGAGGGGAACTGTTTTTT; CDR3aa: CASSFRGGELFF
v_gene: TRBV28; j_gene: TRBJ2-7; d_gene: .; abundance: .; CDR3nt: TGTGCCAGCAGAGGGGGACCGGCGCGGGACGAGCAGTACTTC; CDR3aa: CASRGGPARDEQYF
v_gene: TRBV5-1; j_gene: TRBJ2-3; d_gene: TRBD2; abundance: few; CDR3nt: TGCGCCAGCAGCTTGAGGTTGAGTTGGCGGGAGCTATATTTTTTCGCGGCAGATACGCAGTATTTT; CDR3aa: CASSLRLSWRELYFFAADTQYF
v_gene: TRBV28; j_gene: TRBJ2-7; d_gene: TRBD2; abundance: .; CDR3nt: TGTGCCAGCAGGGCGGGACTACTTGTCGAGCAGTACTTC; CDR3aa: CASRAGLLVEQYF
v_gene: TRBV29-1; j_gene: TRBJ2-1; d_gene: TRBD2; abundance: .; CDR3nt: TGCAGCGGCAAAAGGGGATCTAGCGGACCTTACAATGAGCAGTTCTTC; CDR3aa: CSGKRGSSGPYNEQFF
v_gene: TRBV19; j_gene: TRBJ1-1; d_gene: .; abundance: once; CDR3nt: TGTGCCAGTATTCATACCCGAGGAGGAATGAACGAAGCTTTCTTT; CDR3aa: CASIHTRGGMNEAFF
v_gene: TRBV27; j_gene: TRBJ2-1; d_gene: TRBD2; abundance: .; CDR3nt: TGTGCCAGCAGTTTAGCGGGGGTGGGCTACAATGAGCAGTTCTTC; CDR3aa: CASSLAGVGYNEQFF
v_gene: TRBV28; j_gene: TRBJ1-6; d_gene: .; abundance: .; CDR3nt: TGTGCCAGCAGTCTCGACAGCAATTCACCCCTCCACTTT; CDR3aa: CASSLDSNSPLHF
v_gene: TRBV10-3; j_gene: TRBJ2-3; d_gene: TRBD2; abundance: .; CDR3nt: TGTGCCATCAGGACAGGGACTAGCGGGAGAGATACAGATACGCAGTATTTT; CDR3aa: CAIRTGTSGRDTDTQYF
v_gene: TRBV18; j_gene: TRBJ2-5; d_gene: TRBD2; abundance: .; CDR3nt: TGTGCCAGCTCATTCCGACTAGCGAGAGAAGAGACCCAGTACTTC; CDR3aa: CASSFRLAREETQYF
v_gene: TRBV11-1; j_gene: TRBJ2-1; d_gene: TRBD2; abundance: .; CDR3nt: TGTGCCAGCAGCCCGGGACTAGCGCTTTACAATGAGCAGTTCTTC; CDR3aa: CASSPGLALYNEQFF
v_gene: TRBV10-1; j_gene: TRBJ2-1; d_gene: TRBD1; abundance: .; CDR3nt: TGCGCCAGCAGTGAGTCTAGGGGGCTCTCTAGTGAGCAGTTCTTC; CDR3aa: CASSESRGLSSEQFF
v_gene: TRBV28; j_gene: TRBJ2-7; d_gene: .; abundance: .; CDR3nt: TGTGCCAGCAGCCCCCGGGACTTACGTGGGAGGGAGCAGTACTTC; CDR3aa: CASSPRDLRGREQYF
v_gene: TRBV7-9; j_gene: TRBJ2-1; d_gene: TRBD2; abundance: .; CDR3nt: TGTGCCAGCAGCTTTAAGCGGGAGGCGGATGAGCAGTTCTTC; CDR3aa: CASSFKREADEQFF
v_gene: TRBV27; j_gene: TRBJ1-3; d_gene: TRBD1; abundance: .; CDR3nt: TGTGCCAGCAGGAGGACAGGCTACTCTGGAAACACCATATATTTT; CDR3aa: CASRRTGYSGNTIYF
v_gene: TRBV14; j_gene: TRBJ2-7; d_gene: TRBD2; abundance: few; CDR3nt: TGTGCCAGCAGCCAAGGACTAGCGCGCGGCAGCGAGCAGTACTTC; CDR3aa: CASSQGLARGSEQYF
v_gene: TRBV9; j_gene: TRBJ1-5; d_gene: TRBD1; abundance: .; CDR3nt: TGTGCCAGCAGCGCCCCTCCCCCGGGACAGGGAAGAGATCAGCCCCAGCATTTT; CDR3aa: CASSAPPPGQGRDQPQHF
v_gene: TRBV7-2; j_gene: TRBJ1-6; d_gene: .; abundance: .; CDR3nt: TGTGCCAGCAGCTTAGCGCCCGGCAGGCTTGGTTCACCCCTCCACTTT; CDR3aa: CASSLAPGRLGSPLHF
v_gene: TRBV5-1; j_gene: TRBJ1-3; d_gene: TRBD1; abundance: .; CDR3nt: TGCGCCAGCAGCGGATGGGGACAGTCGCCCTCTGGAAACACCATATATTTT; CDR3aa: CASSGWGQSPSGNTIYF
v_gene: TRBV25-1; j_gene: TRBJ1-4; d_gene: .; abundance: .; CDR3nt: TGTGCCAGCAGTGAAGCTACGGCTAATGAAAAACTGTTTTTT; CDR3aa: CASSEATANEKLFF
v_gene: TRBV6-6; j_gene: TRBJ2-3; d_gene: TRBD1; abundance: .; CDR3nt: TGTGCCAGCAGGGCCGGGACAGGGGCAGATACGCAGTATTTT; CDR3aa: CASRAGTGADTQYF
v_gene: TRBV7-2; j_gene: TRBJ1-4; d_gene: TRBD1; abundance: .; CDR3nt: TGTGCCAGCAGCGCGACAGGGTCAACTAATGAAAAACTGTTTTTT; CDR3aa: CASSATGSTNEKLFF
v_gene: TRBV13; j_gene: TRBJ2-3; d_gene: TRBD2; abundance: few; CDR3nt: TGTGCCAGCAGCTTAGCGAGACTAGCGGGAGTGGTAGATACGCAGTATTTT; CDR3aa: CASSLARLAGVVDTQYF
v_gene: TRBV14; j_gene: TRBJ1-1; d_gene: .; abundance: .; CDR3nt: TGTGCCAGCAGCCACCTTACAACTACAGGGAAGGCTGAAGCTTTCTTT; CDR3aa: CASSHLTTTGKAEAFF
v_gene: TRBV6-4; j_gene: TRBJ1-1; d_gene: .; abundance: .; CDR3nt: TGTGCCACGCGGACAGAGATGAACACTGAAGCTTTCTTT; CDR3aa: CATRTEMNTEAFF
v_gene: TRBV7-6; j_gene: TRBJ1-1; d_gene: .; abundance: .; CDR3nt: TGTGCCAGCAGCTTTCGAGAAAACACTGAAGCTTTCTTT; CDR3aa: CASSFRENTEAFF
v_gene: TRBV5-1; j_gene: TRBJ2-5; d_gene: TRBD2; abundance: .; CDR3nt: TGCGCCAGCAGCTGGGGACTAGCGGGCCAAGAGACCCAGTACTTC; CDR3aa: CASSWGLAGQETQYF
v_gene: TRBV7-2; j_gene: TRBJ1-5; d_gene: TRBD1; abundance: .; CDR3nt: TGTGCCAGCAGCTTCAGACAGGGACGCAATCAGCCCCAGCATTTT; CDR3aa: CASSFRQGRNQPQHF
v_gene: TRBV9; j_gene: TRBJ2-1; d_gene: .; abundance: .; CDR3nt: TGTGCCAGCAGCGTAGTATACGGGAGCGATGAGCAGTTCTTC; CDR3aa: CASSVVYGSDEQFF
v_gene: TRBV6-1; j_gene: TRBJ1-1; d_gene: TRBD1; abundance: once; CDR3nt: TGTGCCAGCACGAGGGACAGGGGGAAGACTGAAGCTTTCTTT; CDR3aa: CASTRDRGKTEAFF
v_gene: TRBV11-2; j_gene: TRBJ2-7; d_gene: .; abundance: once; CDR3nt: TGTGCCAGCAGCCATAACTACGACGAGCAGTACTTC; CDR3aa: CASSHNYDEQYF
v_gene: TRBV15; j_gene: TRBJ2-3; d_gene: TRBD2; abundance: .; CDR3nt: TGTGCCACCAGCCAACCGGGACTAGCGGGAATGAGGGCAGATACGCAGTATTTT; CDR3aa: CATSQPGLAGMRADTQYF
v_gene: TRBV13; j_gene: TRBJ2-7; d_gene: TRBD2; abundance: .; CDR3nt: TGTGCCAGCAGCGAAACCTACGGGGGGGGTTACGAGCAGTACTTC; CDR3aa: CASSETYGGGYEQYF
v_gene: TRBV27; j_gene: TRBJ2-3; d_gene: TRBD2; abundance: once; CDR3nt: TGTGCCAGCAGTTGGGGACTAGCGGTTCGCGATACGCAGTATTTT; CDR3aa: CASSWGLAVRDTQYF
v_gene: TRBV27; j_gene: TRBJ1-5; d_gene: .; abundance: .; CDR3nt: TGTGCCAGCAGTGTCAGGGTTGGCAATCAGCCCCAGCATTTT; CDR3aa: CASSVRVGNQPQHF
v_gene: TRBV29-1; j_gene: TRBJ2-3; d_gene: TRBD2; abundance: few; CDR3nt: TGCAGCGTGCTACTGGGGGGGACTGCAACAGATACGCAGTATTTT; CDR3aa: CSVLLGGTATDTQYF
v_gene: TRBV5-5; j_gene: TRBJ2-3; d_gene: TRBD2; abundance: .; CDR3nt: TGTGCCAGCCAAACGGGGGGGTGGACAGATACGCAGTATTTT; CDR3aa: CASQTGGWTDTQYF
v_gene: TRBV18; j_gene: TRBJ1-4; d_gene: .; abundance: once; CDR3nt: TGTGCCTCAGCTGGCGCGGAGGCCGAAAAACTGTTTTTT; CDR3aa: CASAGAEAEKLFF
v_gene: TRBV6-5; j_gene: TRBJ2-7; d_gene: .; abundance: .; CDR3nt: TGTGCCAGCAGTTACTCGCGGGATAGGGAGCAGTACTTC; CDR3aa: CASSYSRDREQYF
v_gene: TRBV7-9; j_gene: TRBJ1-1; d_gene: TRBD1; abundance: .; CDR3nt: TGTGCCAGCAGCCTTTCAGGGGGGAACACTGAAGCTTTCTTT; CDR3aa: CASSLSGGNTEAFF
v_gene: TRBV15; j_gene: TRBJ2-5; d_gene: TRBD2; abundance: .; CDR3nt: TGTGCCACCAGCACCCGACTAGCAGCGGGAGAGACCCAGTACTTC; CDR3aa: CATSTRLAAGETQYF
v_gene: TRBV5-1; j_gene: TRBJ2-3; d_gene: .; abundance: .; CDR3nt: TGCGCCAGCAGCTTCGGACACCCGTTTGAGCAGTATTTT; CDR3aa: CASSFGHPFEQYF
v_gene: TRBV11-3; j_gene: TRBJ2-1; d_gene: .; abundance: .; CDR3nt: TGTGCCAGCAGCTTAGATGGGCAGGGGCCTTACAATGAGCAGTTCTTC; CDR3aa: CASSLDGQGPYNEQFF
v_gene: TRBV6-5; j_gene: TRBJ1-1; d_gene: TRBD1; abundance: .; CDR3nt: TGTGCCAGCAGTTTCCGACAGGGGGCTGAAGCTTTCTTT; CDR3aa: CASSFRQGAEAFF